The following is a TCR beta chain sequence with its context. Its antigen is as yet unknown. This entry belongs to a study of cytomegalovirus exposure and HLA in healthy donors. Findings and caveats of the study: Roughly uniform depth of sequencing across donors was assumed in presence/absence analyses.

The V gene's germline CDR1 is MGHDK and CDR2 SYGVNS. V was shortened by 1 base and J by 0 bases, with 9 bases between the two germline ends. The CDR3 spans 16 residues. PCR was performed using 60 Vbeta and 13 Jbeta primers. Assay used: immunoSEQ multiplex PCR; TCRdb lists only in-frame clones, some missing. The data show around 190,000 clones, with roughly 80% seen just once and approximately 3.1% held by the top ten. Specimen: PBMCs. The chain joins TRBV25-1 to TRBJ2-2; TRBD1 might be the D (6 bases). The clonotype comes from a woman aged 25 to 39 in good health and CMV-seropositive. CDR3 protein: CASSELRTANTGELFF. The CDR3 nucleotides read TGTGCCAGCAGTGAATTAAGGACAGCGAACACCGGGGAGCTGTTTTTT. Complete variable domain (other parts from reference TRBV25-1 and TRBJ2-2): EADIYQTPRYLVIGTGKKITLECSQTMGHDKMYWYQQDPGMELHLIHYSYGVNSTEKGDLSSESTVSRIRTEHFPLTLESARPSHTSQYLCASSELRTANTGELFFGEGSRLTVL.